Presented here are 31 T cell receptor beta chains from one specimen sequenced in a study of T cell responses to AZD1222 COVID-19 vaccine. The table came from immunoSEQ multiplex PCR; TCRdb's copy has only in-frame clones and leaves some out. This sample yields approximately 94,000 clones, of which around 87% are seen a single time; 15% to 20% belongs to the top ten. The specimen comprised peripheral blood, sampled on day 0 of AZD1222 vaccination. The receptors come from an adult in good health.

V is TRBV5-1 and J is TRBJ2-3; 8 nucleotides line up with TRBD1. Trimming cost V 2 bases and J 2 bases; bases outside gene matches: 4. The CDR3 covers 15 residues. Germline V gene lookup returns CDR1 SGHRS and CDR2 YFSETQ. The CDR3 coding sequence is TGCGCCAGCAGCTTTTCGGACAGGGTCACAGATACGCAGTATTTT. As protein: CASSFSDRVTDTQYF.

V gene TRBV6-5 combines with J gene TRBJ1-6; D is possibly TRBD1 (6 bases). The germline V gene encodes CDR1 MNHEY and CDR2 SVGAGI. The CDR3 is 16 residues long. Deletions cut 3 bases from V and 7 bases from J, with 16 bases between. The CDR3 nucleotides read TGTGCCAGCAGTTATTTGAGAGGACAGACGAATTCACCCCTCCACTTT. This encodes CASSYLRGQTNSPLHF.

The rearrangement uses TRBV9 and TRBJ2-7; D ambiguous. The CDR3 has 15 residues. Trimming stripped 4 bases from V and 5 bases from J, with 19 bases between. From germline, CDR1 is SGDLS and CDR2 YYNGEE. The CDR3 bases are TGTGCCAGCAGCCCCCGTCTCGGTTTGGGCCACGAGCAGTACTTC. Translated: CASSPRLGLGHEQYF. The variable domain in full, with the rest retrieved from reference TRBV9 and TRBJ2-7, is DSGVTQTPKHLITATGQRVTLRCSPRSGDLSVYWYQQSLDQGLQFLIQYYNGEERAKGNILERFSAQQFPDLHSELNLSSLELGDSALYFCASSPRLGLGHEQYFGPGTRLTVT.

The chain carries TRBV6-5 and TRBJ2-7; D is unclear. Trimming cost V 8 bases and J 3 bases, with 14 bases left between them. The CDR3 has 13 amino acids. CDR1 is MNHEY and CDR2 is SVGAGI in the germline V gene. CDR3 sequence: CASEPNLNYEQYF. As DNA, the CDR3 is TGTGCCAGCGAACCTAACCTCAACTACGAGCAGTACTTC.

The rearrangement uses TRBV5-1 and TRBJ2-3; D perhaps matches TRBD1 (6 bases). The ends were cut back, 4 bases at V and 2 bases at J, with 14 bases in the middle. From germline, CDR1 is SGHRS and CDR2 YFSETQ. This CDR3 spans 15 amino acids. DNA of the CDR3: TGCGCCAGCAGCGCGACGGGACACATCACAGATACGCAGTATTTT. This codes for CASSATGHITDTQYF.

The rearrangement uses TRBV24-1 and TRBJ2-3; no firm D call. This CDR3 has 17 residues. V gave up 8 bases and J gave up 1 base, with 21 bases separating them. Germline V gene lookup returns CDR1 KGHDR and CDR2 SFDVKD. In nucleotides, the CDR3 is TGTGCCACCACTCCCGCGGAGAACACAAAACGCACAGATACGCAGTATTTT. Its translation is CATTPAENTKRTDTQYF.

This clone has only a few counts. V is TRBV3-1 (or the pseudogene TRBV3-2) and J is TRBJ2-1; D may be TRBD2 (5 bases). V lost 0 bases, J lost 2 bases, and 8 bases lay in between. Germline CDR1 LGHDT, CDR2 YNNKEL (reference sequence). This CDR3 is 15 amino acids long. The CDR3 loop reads CASSQEVATYNEQFF. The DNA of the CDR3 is TGTGCCAGCAGCCAAGAGGTAGCGACCTACAATGAGCAGTTCTTC.

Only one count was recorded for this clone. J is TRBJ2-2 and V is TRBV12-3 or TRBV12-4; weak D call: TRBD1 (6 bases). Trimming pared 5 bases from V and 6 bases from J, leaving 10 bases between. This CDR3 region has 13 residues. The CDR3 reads CASSPTGSGELFF. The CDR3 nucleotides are TGTGCCAGCAGTCCGACAGGTTCCGGGGAGCTGTTTTTT.

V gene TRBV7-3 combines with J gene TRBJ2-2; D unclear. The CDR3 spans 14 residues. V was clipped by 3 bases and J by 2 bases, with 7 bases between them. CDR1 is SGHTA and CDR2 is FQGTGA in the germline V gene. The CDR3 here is CASSLFSNTGELFF. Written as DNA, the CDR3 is TGTGCCAGCAGCTTGTTCAGTAACACCGGGGAGCTGTTTTTT.

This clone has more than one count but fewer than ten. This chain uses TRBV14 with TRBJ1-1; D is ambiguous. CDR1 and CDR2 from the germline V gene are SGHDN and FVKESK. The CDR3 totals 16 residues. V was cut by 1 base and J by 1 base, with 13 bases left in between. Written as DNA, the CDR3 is TGTGCCAGCAGCCAAGTGAGATTGAATCGGAACACTGAAGCTTTCTTT. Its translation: CASSQVRLNRNTEAFF.

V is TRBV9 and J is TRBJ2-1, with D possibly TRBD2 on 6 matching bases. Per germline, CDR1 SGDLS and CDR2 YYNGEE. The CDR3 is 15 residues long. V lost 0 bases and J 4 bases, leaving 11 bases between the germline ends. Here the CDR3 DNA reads TGTGCCAGCAGCGTAGAGCTAGCGCCATACAATGAGCAGTTCTTC. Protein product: CASSVELAPYNEQFF.

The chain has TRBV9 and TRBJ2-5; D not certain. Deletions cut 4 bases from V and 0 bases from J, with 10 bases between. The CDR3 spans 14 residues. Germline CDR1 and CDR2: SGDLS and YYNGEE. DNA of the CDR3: TGTGCCAGCAGCTGGAGTTGGGACCAAGAGACCCAGTACTTC. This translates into CASSWSWDQETQYF.

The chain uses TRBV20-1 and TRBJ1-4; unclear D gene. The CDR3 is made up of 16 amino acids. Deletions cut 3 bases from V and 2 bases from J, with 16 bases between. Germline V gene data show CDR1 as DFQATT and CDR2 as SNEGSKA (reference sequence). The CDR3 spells CSASGGRLGTNEKLFF. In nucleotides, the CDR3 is TGCAGTGCTAGTGGTGGCCGGCTGGGGACTAATGAAAAACTGTTTTTT.

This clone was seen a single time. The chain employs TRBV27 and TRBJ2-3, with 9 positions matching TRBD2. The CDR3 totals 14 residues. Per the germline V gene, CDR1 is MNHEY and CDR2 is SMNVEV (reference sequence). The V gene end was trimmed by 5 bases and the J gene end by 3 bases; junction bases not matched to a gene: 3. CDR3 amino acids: CASSPGLATDTQYF. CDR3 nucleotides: TGTGCCAGCAGTCCGGGACTAGCTACAGATACGCAGTATTTT.

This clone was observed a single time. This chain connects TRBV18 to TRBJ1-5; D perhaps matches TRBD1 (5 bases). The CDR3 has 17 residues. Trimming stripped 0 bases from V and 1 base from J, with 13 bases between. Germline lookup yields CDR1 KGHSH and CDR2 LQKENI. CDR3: CASSPPSGPGSNQPQHF. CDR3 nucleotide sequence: TGTGCCAGCTCACCACCCTCGGGACCCGGGAGCAATCAGCCCCAGCATTTT.

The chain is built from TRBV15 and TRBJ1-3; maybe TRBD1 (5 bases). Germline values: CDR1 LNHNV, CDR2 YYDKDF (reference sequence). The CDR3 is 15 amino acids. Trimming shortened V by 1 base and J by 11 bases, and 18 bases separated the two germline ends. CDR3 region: CATSRAPPGGGSIYF. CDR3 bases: TGTGCCACCAGCAGAGCCCCCCCCGGGGGTGGTTCCATATATTTT.

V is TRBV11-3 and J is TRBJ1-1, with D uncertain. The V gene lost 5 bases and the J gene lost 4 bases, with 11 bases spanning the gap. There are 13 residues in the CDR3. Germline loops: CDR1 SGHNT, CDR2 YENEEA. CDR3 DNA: TGTGCCAGCAGCCTATCGGACGTCACTGAAGCTTTCTTT. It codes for CASSLSDVTEAFF.

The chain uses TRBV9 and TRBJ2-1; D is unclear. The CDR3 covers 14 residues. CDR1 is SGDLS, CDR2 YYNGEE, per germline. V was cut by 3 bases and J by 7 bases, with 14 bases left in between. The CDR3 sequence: CASSGPPAENEQFF. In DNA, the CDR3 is TGTGCCAGCAGCGGCCCTCCGGCGGAGAATGAGCAGTTCTTC.

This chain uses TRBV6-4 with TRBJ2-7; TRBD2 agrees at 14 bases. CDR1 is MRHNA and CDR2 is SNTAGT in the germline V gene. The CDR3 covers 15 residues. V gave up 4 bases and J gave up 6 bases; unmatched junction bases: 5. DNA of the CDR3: TGTGCCAGCAGTGCTGGGACTAGCGGGAGTCGCGAGCAGTACTTC. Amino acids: CASSAGTSGSREQYF.

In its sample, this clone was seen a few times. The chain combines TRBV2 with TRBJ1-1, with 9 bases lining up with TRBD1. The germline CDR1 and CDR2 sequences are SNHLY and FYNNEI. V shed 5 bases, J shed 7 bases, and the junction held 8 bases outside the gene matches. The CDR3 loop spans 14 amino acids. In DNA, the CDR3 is TGTGCCAGCAGTAAGGGACAGGGCATGGATGAAGCTTTCTTT. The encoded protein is CASSKGQGMDEAFF.

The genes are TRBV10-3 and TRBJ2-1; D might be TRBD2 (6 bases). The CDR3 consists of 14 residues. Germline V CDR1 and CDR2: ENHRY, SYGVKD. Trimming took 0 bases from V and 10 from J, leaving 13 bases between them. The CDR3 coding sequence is TGTGCCATCAGTGAGTCCGGGACTGATCTAGAGCAGTTCTTC. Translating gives CAISESGTDLEQFF.

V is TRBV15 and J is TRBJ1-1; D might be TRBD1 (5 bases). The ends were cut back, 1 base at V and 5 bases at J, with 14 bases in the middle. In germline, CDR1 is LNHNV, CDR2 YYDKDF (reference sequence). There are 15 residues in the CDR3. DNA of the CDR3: TGTGCCACCAGCAGAGGGGGGGAAACGGGGACTGAAGCTTTCTTT. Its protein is CATSRGGETGTEAFF.

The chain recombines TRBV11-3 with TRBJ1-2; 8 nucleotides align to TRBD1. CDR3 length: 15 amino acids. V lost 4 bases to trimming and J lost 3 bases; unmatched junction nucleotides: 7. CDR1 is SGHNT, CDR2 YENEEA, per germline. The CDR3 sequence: CASSSGQGGDYGYTF. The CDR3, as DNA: TGTGCCAGCAGCTCAGGACAGGGAGGAGACTATGGCTACACCTTC.

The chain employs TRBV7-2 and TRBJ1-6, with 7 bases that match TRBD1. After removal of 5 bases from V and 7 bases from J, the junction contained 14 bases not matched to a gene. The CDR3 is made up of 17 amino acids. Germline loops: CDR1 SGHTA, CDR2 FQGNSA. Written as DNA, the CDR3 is TGTGCCAGCAGCGGGGACAGAGGGGGGAAAGGGAATTCACCCCTCCACTTT. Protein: CASSGDRGGKGNSPLHF.

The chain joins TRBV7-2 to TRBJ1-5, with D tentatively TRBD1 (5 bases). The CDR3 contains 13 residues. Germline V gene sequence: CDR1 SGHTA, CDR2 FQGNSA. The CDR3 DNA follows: TGTGCTACCAGGGATTACAGCAATCAGCCCCAGCATTTT. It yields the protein CATRDYSNQPQHF.

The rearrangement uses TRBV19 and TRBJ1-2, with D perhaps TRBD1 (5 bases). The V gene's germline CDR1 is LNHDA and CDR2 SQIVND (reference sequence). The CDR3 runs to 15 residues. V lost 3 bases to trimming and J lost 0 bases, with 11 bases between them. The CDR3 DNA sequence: TGTGCCAGTAGTATTGGGGGGAGCGCTAACTATGGCTACACCTTC. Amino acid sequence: CASSIGGSANYGYTF. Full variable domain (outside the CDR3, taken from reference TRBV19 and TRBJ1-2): DGGITQSPKYLFRKEGQNVTLSCEQNLNHDAMYWYRQDPGQGLRLIYYSQIVNDFQKGDIAEGYSVSREKKESFPLTVTSAQKNPTAFYLCASSIGGSANYGYTFGSGTRLTVV.

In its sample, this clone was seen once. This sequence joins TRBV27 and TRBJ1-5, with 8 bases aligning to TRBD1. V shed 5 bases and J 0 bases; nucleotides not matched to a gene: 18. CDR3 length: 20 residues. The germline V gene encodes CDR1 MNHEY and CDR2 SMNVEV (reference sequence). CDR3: CASSGGVTSTGDISNQPQHF. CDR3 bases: TGTGCCAGCAGTGGGGGGGTTACGTCGACAGGGGATATTAGCAATCAGCCCCAGCATTTT.

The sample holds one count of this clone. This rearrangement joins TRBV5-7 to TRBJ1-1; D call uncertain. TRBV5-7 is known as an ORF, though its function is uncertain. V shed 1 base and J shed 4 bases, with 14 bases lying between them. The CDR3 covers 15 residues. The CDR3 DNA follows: TGTGCCAGCAGCTTGTTGTACCGTAAGTGCACTGAAGCTTTCTTT. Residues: CASSLLYRKCTEAFF.

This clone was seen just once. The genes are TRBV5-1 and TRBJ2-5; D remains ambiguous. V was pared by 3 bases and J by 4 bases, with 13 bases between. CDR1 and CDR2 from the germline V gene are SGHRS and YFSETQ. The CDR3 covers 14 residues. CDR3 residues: CASSSRLGSETQYF. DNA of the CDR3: TGCGCCAGCAGCTCCAGACTTGGGTCAGAGACCCAGTACTTC.

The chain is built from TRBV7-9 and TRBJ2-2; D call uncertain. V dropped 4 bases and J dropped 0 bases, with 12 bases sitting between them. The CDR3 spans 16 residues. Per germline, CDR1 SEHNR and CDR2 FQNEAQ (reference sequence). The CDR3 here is CASSSPGASNTGELFF. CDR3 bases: TGTGCCAGCAGCTCCCCCGGTGCCTCGAACACCGGGGAGCTGTTTTTT. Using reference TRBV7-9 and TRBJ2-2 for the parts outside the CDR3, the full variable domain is DTGVSQNPRHKITKRGQNVTFRCDPISEHNRLYWYRQTLGQGPEFLTYFQNEAQLEKSRLLSDRFSAERPKGSFSTLEIQRTEQGDSAMYLCASSSPGASNTGELFFGEGSRLTVL.

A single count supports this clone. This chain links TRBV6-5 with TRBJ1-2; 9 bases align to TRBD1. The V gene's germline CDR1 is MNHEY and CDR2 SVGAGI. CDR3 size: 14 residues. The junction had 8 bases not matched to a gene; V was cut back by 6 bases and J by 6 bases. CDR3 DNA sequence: TGTGCCAGCAGCTGGACAGGGGATATAGATGGCTACACCTTC. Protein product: CASSWTGDIDGYTF.